The rows below give T cell receptor beta chains drawn from one sample of a study of early T cells in non-severe SARS-CoV-2 infection. TCRdb itself ran the 5' RACE reads through MiXCR, one entry per CDR3 protein. The top ten clones hold around 7% of a sample with about 92,000 distinct CDR3 sequences, under 15% of them seen once. The sample was whole blood. These TCRs come from an adult who was a healthcare worker with PCR-confirmed SARS-CoV-2 infection or an uninfected control (not recorded which). CDR3s include the opening cysteine and the closing phenylalanine or tryptophan. Fields, in order: V gene, D gene, J gene, clone size, CDR3 DNA, CDR3 protein. The D gene is left open where the match is weak. Clone size is given for some rows only: seen once, a few or many times, or a class if the clone is expanded.

V gene: TRBV7-7
D gene: TRBD2
J gene: TRBJ2-1
clone size: many
CDR3 DNA: TGTGCCAGCAGCAGAACCGGGACTAGCGGGTCCAATGAGCAGTTCTTC
CDR3 protein: CASSRTGTSGSNEQFF

V gene: TRBV6-6
D gene: NA
J gene: TRBJ2-3
clone size: NA
CDR3 DNA: TGTGCCAGCAGTTACCGGATGGGTAGGGCCACAGATACGCAGTATTTT
CDR3 protein: CASSYRMGRATDTQYF

V gene: TRBV7-9
D gene: NA
J gene: TRBJ1-4
clone size: NA
CDR3 DNA: TGTGCCAGCAGCTTAGGCGAGGACTATGGTGAGACTAATGAAAAACTGTTTTTT
CDR3 protein: CASSLGEDYGETNEKLFF

V gene: TRBV7-2
D gene: TRBD2
J gene: TRBJ2-1
clone size: many
CDR3 DNA: TGTGCCAGCAGCTTAGCGCCTAGCGGGAGAGTTTCAAATGAGCAGTTCTTC
CDR3 protein: CASSLAPSGRVSNEQFF

V gene: TRBV6-6
D gene: NA
J gene: TRBJ1-5
clone size: NA
CDR3 DNA: TGTGCCAGCTGGGGGTACAGCAATCAGCCCCAGCATTTT
CDR3 protein: CASWGYSNQPQHF

V gene: TRBV3-1
D gene: TRBD2
J gene: TRBJ2-7
clone size: once
CDR3 DNA: TGTGCCAGCAGCCAAGGTAGCGGGAGCTCCTACGAGCAGTACTTC
CDR3 protein: CASSQGSGSSYEQYF

V gene: TRBV5-1
D gene: NA
J gene: TRBJ1-2
clone size: many
CDR3 DNA: TGCGCCAGCAGCTTGGAAGGGAAGCATGGCTACACCTTC
CDR3 protein: CASSLEGKHGYTF

V gene: TRBV9
D gene: NA
J gene: TRBJ2-7
clone size: NA
CDR3 DNA: TGTGCCAGCAGCGTAAGCGGGCCCCCCTACGAGCAGTACTTC
CDR3 protein: CASSVSGPPYEQYF

V gene: TRBV11-2
D gene: TRBD2
J gene: TRBJ2-2
clone size: NA
CDR3 DNA: TGTGCCAGCAGCTTAGCCCCCGGGACCACACGCAGCGGGAGCACCGGGGAGCTGTTTTTT
CDR3 protein: CASSLAPGTTRSGSTGELFF

V gene: TRBV20-1
D gene: NA
J gene: TRBJ2-7
clone size: NA
CDR3 DNA: TGCAGTGCTACTCCATTAGCCTACGAGCAGTACTTC
CDR3 protein: CSATPLAYEQYF

V gene: TRBV11-2
D gene: NA
J gene: TRBJ1-4
clone size: NA
CDR3 DNA: TGTGCCAGCAGCCCCCGTACAGCCTATAATGAAAAACTGTTTTTT
CDR3 protein: CASSPRTAYNEKLFF

V gene: TRBV27
D gene: TRBD2
J gene: TRBJ2-7
clone size: few
CDR3 DNA: TGTGCCAGCAGTTTAACGGGACTAGGACCACTTTGGGAGCAGTACTTC
CDR3 protein: CASSLTGLGPLWEQYF

V gene: TRBV7-2
D gene: TRBD1
J gene: TRBJ2-2
clone size: many
CDR3 DNA: TGTGCCAGCAGCCCACAGGGGGAGGCGGGCACCGGGGAGCTGTTTTTT
CDR3 protein: CASSPQGEAGTGELFF

V gene: TRBV5-4
D gene: TRBD1
J gene: TRBJ2-4
clone size: few
CDR3 DNA: TGTGCCAGCACCCGGGACAGGGTATCAATTTCTGGTGCCAAAAACATTCAGTACTTC
CDR3 protein: CASTRDRVSISGAKNIQYF

V gene: TRBV5-6
D gene: NA
J gene: TRBJ1-5
clone size: few
CDR3 DNA: TGTGCCAGCAGTCTGCGGGGGGTTAGCAATCAGCCCCAGCATTTT
CDR3 protein: CASSLRGVSNQPQHF

V gene: TRBV3-1
D gene: NA
J gene: TRBJ1-5
clone size: few
CDR3 DNA: TGTGCCAGCAGCCAAGTATCACAGAATCAGCCCCAGCATTTT
CDR3 protein: CASSQVSQNQPQHF

V gene: TRBV25-1
D gene: TRBD1
J gene: TRBJ1-5
clone size: medium-sized
CDR3 DNA: TGTGCCACCGGGACAGGGAGTCAGCCCCAGCATTTT
CDR3 protein: CATGTGSQPQHF

V gene: TRBV28
D gene: NA
J gene: TRBJ2-3
clone size: few
CDR3 DNA: TGTGCCCTCGGACACCTTAACACAGATACGCAGTATTTT
CDR3 protein: CALGHLNTDTQYF

V gene: TRBV28
D gene: TRBD1
J gene: TRBJ2-5
clone size: NA
CDR3 DNA: TGTGCCAGCAGGCCGACGTCAGGGGGCCAAGAGACCCAGTACTTC
CDR3 protein: CASRPTSGGQETQYF